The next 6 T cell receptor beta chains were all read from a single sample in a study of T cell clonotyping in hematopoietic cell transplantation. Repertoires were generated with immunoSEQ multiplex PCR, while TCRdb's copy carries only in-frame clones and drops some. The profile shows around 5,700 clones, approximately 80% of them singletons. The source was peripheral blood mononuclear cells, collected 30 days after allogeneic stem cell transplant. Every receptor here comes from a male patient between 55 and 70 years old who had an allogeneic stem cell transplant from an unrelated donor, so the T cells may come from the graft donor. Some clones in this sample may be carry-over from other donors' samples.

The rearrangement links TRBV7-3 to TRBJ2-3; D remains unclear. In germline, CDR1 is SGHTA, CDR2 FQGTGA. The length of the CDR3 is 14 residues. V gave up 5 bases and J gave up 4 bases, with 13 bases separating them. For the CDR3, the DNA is TGTGCCAGCAGCCGTACAGCCAGTGCAGATACGCAGTATTTT. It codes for CASSRTASADTQYF.

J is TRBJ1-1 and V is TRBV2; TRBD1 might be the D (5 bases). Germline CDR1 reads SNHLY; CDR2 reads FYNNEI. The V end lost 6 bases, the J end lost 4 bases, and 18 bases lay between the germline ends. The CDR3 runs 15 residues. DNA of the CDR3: TGTGCCAGCAGGATGAGATCAGGGTTGGGCACTGAAGCTTTCTTT. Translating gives CASRMRSGLGTEAFF.

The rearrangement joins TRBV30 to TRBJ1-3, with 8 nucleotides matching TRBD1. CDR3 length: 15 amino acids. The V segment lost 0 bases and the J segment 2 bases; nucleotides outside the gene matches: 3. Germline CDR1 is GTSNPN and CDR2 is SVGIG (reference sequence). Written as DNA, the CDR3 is TGTGCCTGGAGTGTACAGGGGGGAACTGGAAACACCATATATTTT. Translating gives CAWSVQGGTGNTIYF.

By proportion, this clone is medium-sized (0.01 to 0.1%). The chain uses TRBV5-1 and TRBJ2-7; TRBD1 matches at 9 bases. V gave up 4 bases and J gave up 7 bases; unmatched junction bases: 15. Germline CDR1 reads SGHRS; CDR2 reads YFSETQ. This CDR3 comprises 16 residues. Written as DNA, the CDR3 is TGCGCCAGCAGCGCGGCCCCGGGACAGGGTACGGGGGAGCAGTACTTC. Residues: CASSAAPGQGTGEQYF. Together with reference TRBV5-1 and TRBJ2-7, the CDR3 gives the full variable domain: KAGVTQTPRYLIKTRGQQVTLSCSPISGHRSVSWYQQTPGQGLQFLFEYFSETQRNKGNFPGRFSGRQFSNSRSEMNVSTLELGDSALYLCASSAAPGQGTGEQYFGPGTRLTVT.

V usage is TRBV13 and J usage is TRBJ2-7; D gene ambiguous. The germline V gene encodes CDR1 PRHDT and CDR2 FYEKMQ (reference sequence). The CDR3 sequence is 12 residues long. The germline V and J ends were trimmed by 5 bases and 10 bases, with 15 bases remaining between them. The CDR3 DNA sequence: TGTGCCAGCAGCCCGACACTTGGTATTCAGTACTTC. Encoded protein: CASSPTLGIQYF.

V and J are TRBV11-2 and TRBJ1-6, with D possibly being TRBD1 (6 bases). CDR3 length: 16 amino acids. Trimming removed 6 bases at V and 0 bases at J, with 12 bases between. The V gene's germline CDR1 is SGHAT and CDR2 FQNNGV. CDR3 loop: CASRRQDLSYNSPLHF. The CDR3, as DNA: TGTGCCAGCAGGAGACAGGACCTCTCCTATAATTCACCCCTCCACTTT.